The clone carrying this T cell receptor beta chain was counted between two and nine times. The target antigen is unknown. These data come from a study of cytomegalovirus exposure and HLA in healthy donors. Study-wide results and limits: Within an earlier analysis, most TCR beta V segments proved productive either about 87% or about 30% of the time.

PCR employed 60 Vbeta and 13 Jbeta primers. The table came from immunoSEQ multiplex PCR; TCRdb's copy has only in-frame clones and leaves some out. The table includes about 180,000 clones, 76% detected once. The sample consisted of PBMCs. The TCR originated in a woman between 25 and 40 years old in good health and CMV-seropositive.

Here the CDR3 DNA reads TGTGCCAGTACCAGGACAGGGGCTGGGGCCAACGTCCTGACTTTC. It codes for CASTRTGAGANVLTF. The genes are TRBV19 and TRBJ2-6, with 9 bases identical to TRBD1. The CDR3 contains 15 residues. The germline gives CDR1 LNHDA, CDR2 SQIVND (reference sequence). The junction had 3 bases not matched to a gene; V was cut back by 7 bases and J by 2 bases.